This TCR beta chain comes out of a study of cytomegalovirus exposure and HLA in healthy donors. Study results and caveats: Altogether, 160 or so TCR beta chains were recorded as cytomegalovirus-associated. Among the CMV-associated chains, a few were confirmed in vitro as specific for CMV antigens. Compared with the approximately 680-donor mean, an Asian-associated ancestry cluster reportedly had fewer N-insertions, according to a later analysis.

The PCR was carried out with 60 Vbeta primers and 13 Jbeta primers. Assay: immunoSEQ multiplex PCR; the TCRdb copy retains only in-frame clones and omits some. The sample shows some 180,000 clones, around 80% of them seen only once. In regard to this clone: What it recognizes is unknown.

The V end lost 2 bases, the J end lost 4 bases, and 11 bases lay between the germline ends. CDR3 length: 14 residues. Germline V gene data show CDR1 as MNHEY and CDR2 as SVGAGI. The genes are TRBV6-5 and TRBJ1-1; D uncertain. The sequenced sample was PBMCs. This clonotype was obtained from a man aged 18 to 30 in good health and CMV-seronegative. CDR3 nucleotides: TGTGCCAGCAGTTACGGAGGGAAGGGCACTGAAGCTTTCTTT. Translated, it gives CASSYGGKGTEAFF.